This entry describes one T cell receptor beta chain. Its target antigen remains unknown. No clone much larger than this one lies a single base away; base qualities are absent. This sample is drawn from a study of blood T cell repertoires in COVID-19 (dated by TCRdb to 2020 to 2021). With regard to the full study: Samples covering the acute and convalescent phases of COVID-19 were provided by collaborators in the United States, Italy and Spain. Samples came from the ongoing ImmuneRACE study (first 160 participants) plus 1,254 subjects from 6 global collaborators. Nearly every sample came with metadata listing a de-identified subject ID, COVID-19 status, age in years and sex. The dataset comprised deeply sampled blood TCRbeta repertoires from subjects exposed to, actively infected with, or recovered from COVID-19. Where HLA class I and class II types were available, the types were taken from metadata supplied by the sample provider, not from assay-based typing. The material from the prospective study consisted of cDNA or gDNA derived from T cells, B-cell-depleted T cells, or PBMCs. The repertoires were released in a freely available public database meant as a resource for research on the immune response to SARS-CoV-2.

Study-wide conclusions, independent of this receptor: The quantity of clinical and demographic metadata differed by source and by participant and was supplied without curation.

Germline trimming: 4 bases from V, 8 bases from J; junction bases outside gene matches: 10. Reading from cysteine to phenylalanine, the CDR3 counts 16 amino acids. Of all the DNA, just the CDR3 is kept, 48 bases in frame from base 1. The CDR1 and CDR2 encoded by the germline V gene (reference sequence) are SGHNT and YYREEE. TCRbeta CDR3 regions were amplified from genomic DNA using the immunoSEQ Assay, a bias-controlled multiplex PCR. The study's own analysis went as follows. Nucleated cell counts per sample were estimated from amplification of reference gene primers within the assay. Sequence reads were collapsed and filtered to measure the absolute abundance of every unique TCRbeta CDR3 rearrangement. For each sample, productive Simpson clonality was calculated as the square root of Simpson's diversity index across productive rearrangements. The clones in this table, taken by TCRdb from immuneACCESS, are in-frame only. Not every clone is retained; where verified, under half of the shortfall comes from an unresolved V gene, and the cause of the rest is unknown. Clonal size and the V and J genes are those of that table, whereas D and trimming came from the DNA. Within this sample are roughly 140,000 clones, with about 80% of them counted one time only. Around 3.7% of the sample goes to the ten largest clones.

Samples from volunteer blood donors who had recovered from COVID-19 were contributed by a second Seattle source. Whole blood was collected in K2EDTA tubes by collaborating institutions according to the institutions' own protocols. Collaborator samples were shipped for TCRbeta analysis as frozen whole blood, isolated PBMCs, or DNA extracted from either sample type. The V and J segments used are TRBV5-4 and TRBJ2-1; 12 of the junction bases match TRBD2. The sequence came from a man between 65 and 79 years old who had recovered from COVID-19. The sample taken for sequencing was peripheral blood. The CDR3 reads CASSPRLAGERDEQFF. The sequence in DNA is TGTGCCAGCAGCCCTAGACTAGCGGGAGAGAGGGATGAGCAGTTCTTC.